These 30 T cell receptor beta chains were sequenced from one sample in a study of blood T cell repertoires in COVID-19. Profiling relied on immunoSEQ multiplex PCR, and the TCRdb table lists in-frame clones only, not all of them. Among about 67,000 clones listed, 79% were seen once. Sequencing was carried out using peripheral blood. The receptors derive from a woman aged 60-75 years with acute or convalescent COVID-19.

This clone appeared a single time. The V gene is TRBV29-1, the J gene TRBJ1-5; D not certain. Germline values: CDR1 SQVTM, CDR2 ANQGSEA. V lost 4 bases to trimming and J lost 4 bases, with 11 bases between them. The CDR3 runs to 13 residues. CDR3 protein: CSVGGANNQPQHF. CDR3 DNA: TGCAGCGTTGGAGGAGCAAATAATCAGCCCCAGCATTTT.

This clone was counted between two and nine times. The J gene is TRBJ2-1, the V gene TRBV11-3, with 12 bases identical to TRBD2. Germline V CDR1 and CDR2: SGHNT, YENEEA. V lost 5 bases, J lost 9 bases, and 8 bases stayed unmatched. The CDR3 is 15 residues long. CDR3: CASSSLAGGPIEQFF. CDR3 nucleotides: TGTGCCAGCAGCAGTCTAGCGGGGGGGCCCATTGAGCAGTTCTTC.

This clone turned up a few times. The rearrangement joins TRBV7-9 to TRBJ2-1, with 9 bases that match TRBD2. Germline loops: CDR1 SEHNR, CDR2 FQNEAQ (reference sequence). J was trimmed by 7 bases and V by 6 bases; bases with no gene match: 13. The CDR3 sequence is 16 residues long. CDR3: CASSLALAGTSNEQFF. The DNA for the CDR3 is TGTGCCAGCAGTCTAGCGCTAGCGGGGACCAGTAATGAGCAGTTCTTC. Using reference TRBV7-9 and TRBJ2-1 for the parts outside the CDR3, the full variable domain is DTGVSQNPRHKITKRGQNVTFRCDPISEHNRLYWYRQTLGQGPEFLTYFQNEAQLEKSRLLSDRFSAERPKGSFSTLEIQRTEQGDSAMYLCASSLALAGTSNEQFFGPGTRLTVL.

The CDR3 loop reads CASSLRTGRAGELFF. The CDR3 DNA is TGTGCCAGCAGCTTGAGGACAGGGAGGGCCGGGGAGCTGTTTTTT. The V gene is TRBV27, the J gene TRBJ2-2; tentative D call: TRBD1 (8 bases). CDR1 and CDR2 from the germline V gene are MNHEY and SMNVEV (reference sequence). The CDR3 has 15 amino acids. V dropped 6 bases and J dropped 6 bases, with 17 bases sitting between them.

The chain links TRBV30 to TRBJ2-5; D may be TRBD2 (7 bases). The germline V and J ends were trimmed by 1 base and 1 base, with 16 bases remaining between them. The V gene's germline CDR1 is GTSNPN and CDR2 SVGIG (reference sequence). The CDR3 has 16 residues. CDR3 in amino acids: CAWSEFAGALQETQYF. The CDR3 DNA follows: TGTGCCTGGAGTGAGTTCGCGGGGGCCCTCCAAGAGACCCAGTACTTC. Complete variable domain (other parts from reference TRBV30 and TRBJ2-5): SQTIHQWPATLVQPVGSPLSLECTVEGTSNPNLYWYRQAAGRGLQLLFYSVGIGQISSEVPQNLSASRPQDRQFILSSKKLLLSDSGFYLCAWSEFAGALQETQYFGPGTRLLVL.

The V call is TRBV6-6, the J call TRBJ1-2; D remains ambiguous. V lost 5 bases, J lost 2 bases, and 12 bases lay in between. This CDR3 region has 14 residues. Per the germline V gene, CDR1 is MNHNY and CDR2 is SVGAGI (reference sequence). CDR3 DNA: TGTGCCAGCAGTACTACTGACGGGAACTATGGCTACACCTTC. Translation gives CASSTTDGNYGYTF.

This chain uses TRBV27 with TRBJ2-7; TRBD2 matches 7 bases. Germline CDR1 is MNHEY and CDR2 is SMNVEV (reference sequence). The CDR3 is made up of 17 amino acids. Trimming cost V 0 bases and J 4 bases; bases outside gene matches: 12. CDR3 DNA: TGTGCCAGCAGTTTATCGCTTAGCTGGGCGGGGGAGTACGAGCAGTACTTC. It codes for CASSLSLSWAGEYEQYF.

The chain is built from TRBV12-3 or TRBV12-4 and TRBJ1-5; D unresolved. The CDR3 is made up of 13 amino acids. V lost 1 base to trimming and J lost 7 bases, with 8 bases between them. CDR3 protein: CASSLVAGQPQHF. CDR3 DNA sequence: TGTGCCAGCAGTTTAGTCGCGGGCCAGCCCCAGCATTTT.

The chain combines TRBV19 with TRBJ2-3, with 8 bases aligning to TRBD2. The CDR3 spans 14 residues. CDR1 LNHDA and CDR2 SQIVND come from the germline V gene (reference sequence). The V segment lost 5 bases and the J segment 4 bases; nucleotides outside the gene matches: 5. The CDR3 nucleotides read TGTGCCAGTAGTTCGGGACTAGGAGCAGATACGCAGTATTTT. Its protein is CASSSGLGADTQYF. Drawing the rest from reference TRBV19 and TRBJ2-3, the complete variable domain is DGGITQSPKYLFRKEGQNVTLSCEQNLNHDAMYWYRQDPGQGLRLIYYSQIVNDFQKGDIAEGYSVSREKKESFPLTVTSAQKNPTAFYLCASSSGLGADTQYFGPGTRLTVL.

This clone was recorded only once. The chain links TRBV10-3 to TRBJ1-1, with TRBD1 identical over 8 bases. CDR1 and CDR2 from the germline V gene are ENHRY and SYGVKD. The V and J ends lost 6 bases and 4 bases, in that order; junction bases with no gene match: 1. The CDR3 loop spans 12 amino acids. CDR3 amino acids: CAIRTGGTEAFF. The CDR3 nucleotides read TGTGCCATCAGAACAGGGGGCACTGAAGCTTTCTTT.

The CDR3 loop is CASSSNRDLGTEAFF. CDR3 bases: TGCGCCAGCAGCTCAAACAGGGATTTGGGCACTGAAGCTTTCTTT. V usage is TRBV5-1 and J usage is TRBJ1-1; D might be TRBD1 (6 bases). This CDR3 contains 15 residues. The V end was cut by 3 bases, the J end by 4 bases, with 16 bases between. CDR1 is SGHRS, CDR2 YFSETQ, per germline.

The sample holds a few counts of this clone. The CDR3 sequence is CASGITYGYTF. The CDR3 DNA reads as TGTGCCAGCGGTATAACATATGGCTACACCTTC. The chain has TRBV27 and TRBJ1-2, with no clear D. Germline assignment: CDR1 MNHEY and CDR2 SMNVEV (reference sequence). This CDR3 comprises 11 residues. V lost 8 bases to trimming and J lost 5 bases, with 9 bases between them.

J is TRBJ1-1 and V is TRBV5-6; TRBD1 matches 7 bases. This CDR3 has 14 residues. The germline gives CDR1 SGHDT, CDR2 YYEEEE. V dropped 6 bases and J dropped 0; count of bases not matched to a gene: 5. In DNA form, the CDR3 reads TGTGCCAGCAACGAACAGGGGTTGAACACTGAAGCTTTCTTT. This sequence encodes CASNEQGLNTEAFF.

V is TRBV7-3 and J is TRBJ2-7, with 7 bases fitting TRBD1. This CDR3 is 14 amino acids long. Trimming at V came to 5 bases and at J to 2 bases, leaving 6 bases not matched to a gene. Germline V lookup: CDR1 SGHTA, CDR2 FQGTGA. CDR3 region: CASSLKTGTYEQYF. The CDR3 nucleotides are TGTGCCAGCAGCCTCAAGACAGGGACCTACGAGCAGTACTTC.

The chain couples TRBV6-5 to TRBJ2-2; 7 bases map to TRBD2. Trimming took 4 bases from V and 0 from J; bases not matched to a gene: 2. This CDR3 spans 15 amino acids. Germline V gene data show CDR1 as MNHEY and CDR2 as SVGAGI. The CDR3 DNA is TGTGCCAGCAGTTTTCGGGGGGCGAACACCGGGGAGCTGTTTTTT. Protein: CASSFRGANTGELFF.

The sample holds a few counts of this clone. CDR3 region: CASSQEPRDTPNYGYTF. CDR3 sequence (DNA): TGTGCCAGCAGCCAAGAACCTCGGGACACCCCTAACTATGGCTACACCTTC. V gene TRBV4-2 combines with J gene TRBJ1-2; tentative D call: TRBD1 (6 bases). CDR1 and CDR2 from the germline V gene are LGHNA and YNFKEQ. The V and J ends lost 0 bases and 0 bases respectively, with 14 bases between them. The length of the CDR3 is 17 residues.

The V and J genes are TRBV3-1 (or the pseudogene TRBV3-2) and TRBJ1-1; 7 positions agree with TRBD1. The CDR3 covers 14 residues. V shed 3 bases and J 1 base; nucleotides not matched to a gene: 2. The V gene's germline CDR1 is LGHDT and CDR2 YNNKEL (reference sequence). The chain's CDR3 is CASSHRGANTEAFF. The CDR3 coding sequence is TGTGCCAGCAGCCACAGGGGGGCGAACACTGAAGCTTTCTTT.

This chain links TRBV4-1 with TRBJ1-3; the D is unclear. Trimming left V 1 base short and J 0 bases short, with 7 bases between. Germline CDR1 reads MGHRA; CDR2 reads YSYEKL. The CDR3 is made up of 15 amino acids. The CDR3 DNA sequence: TGCGCCAGCAGCCAAGGCTACCGCTCTGGAAACACCATATATTTT. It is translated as CASSQGYRSGNTIYF.

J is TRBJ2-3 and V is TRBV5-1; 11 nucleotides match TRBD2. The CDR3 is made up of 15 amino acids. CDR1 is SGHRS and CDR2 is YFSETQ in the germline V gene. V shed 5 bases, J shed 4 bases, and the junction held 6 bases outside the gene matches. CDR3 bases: TGCGCCAGCAGTCTAGCGGGGGGTTATGCAGATACGCAGTATTTT. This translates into CASSLAGGYADTQYF.

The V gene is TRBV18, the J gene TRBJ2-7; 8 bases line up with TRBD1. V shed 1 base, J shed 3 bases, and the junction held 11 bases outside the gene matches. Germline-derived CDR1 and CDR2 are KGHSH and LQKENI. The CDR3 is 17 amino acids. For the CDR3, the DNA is TGTGCCAGCTCACCACGTGCGACAGGGGACGTCAACTACGAGCAGTACTTC. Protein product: CASSPRATGDVNYEQYF.

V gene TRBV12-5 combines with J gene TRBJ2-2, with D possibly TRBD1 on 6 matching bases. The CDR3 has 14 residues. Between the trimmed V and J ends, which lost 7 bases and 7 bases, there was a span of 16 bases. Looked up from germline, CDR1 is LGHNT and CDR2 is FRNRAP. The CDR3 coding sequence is TGTGCTAGTGTCCCCACAATCAGGGGCGGGGAGCTGTTTTTT. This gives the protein CASVPTIRGGELFF.

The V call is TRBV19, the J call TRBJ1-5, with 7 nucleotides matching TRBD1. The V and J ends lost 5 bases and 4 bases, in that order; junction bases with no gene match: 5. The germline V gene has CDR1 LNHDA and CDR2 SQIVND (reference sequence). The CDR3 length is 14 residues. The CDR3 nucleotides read TGTGCCAGTAGTGAGTCGACAGGGAATCAGCCCCAGCATTTT. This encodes CASSESTGNQPQHF.

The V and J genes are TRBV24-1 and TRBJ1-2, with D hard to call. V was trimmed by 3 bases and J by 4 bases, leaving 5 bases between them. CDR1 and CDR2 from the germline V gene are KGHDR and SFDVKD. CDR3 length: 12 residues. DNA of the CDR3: TGTGCCACCAGTGATGAGGGCTATGGCTACACCTTC. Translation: CATSDEGYGYTF.

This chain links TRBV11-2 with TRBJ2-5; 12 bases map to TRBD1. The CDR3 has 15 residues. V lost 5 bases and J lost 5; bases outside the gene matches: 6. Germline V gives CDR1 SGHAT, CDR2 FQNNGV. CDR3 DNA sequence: TGTGCCAGCAGCCCAGGGACAGGGGGCGCGGAGACCCAGTACTTC. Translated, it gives CASSPGTGGAETQYF.

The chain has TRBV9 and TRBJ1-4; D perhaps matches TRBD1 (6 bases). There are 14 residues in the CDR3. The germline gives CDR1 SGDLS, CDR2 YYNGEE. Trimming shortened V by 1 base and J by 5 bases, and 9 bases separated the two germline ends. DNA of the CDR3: TGTGCCAGCAGCGTAAGGGGGGGGAATGAAAAACTGTTTTTT. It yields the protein CASSVRGGNEKLFF.

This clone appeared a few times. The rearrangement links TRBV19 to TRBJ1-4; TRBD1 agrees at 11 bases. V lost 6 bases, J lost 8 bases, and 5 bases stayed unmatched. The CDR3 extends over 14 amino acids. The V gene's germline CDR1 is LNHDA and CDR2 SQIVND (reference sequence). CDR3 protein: CASRRTGGKEKLFF. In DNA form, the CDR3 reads TGTGCCAGTAGGCGGACAGGGGGCAAGGAAAAACTGTTTTTT.

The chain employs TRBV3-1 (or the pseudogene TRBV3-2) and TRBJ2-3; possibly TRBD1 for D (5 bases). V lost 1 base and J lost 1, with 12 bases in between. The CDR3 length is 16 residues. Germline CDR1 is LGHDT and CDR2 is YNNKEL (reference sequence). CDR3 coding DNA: TGTGCCAGCAGCCAAGCCCAGGGAAAGGGCACAGATACGCAGTATTTT. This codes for CASSQAQGKGTDTQYF.

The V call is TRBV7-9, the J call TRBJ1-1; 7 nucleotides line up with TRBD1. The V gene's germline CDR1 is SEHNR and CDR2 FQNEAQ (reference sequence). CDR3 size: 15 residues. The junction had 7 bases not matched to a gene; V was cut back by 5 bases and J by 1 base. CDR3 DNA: TGTGCCAGCAGCGTCCCCGGGACAGCGAACACTGAAGCTTTCTTT. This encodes CASSVPGTANTEAFF. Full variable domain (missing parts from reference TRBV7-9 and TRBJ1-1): DTGVSQNPRHKITKRGQNVTFRCDPISEHNRLYWYRQTLGQGPEFLTYFQNEAQLEKSRLLSDRFSAERPKGSFSTLEIQRTEQGDSAMYLCASSVPGTANTEAFFGQGTRLTVV.

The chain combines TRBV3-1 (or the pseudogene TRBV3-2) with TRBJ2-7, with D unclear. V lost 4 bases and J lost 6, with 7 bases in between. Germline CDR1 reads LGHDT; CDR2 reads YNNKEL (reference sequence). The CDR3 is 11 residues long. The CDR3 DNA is TGTGCCAGCAGCCTCTCCGTCGAGCAGTACTTC. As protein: CASSLSVEQYF.

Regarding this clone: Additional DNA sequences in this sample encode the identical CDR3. The CDR3 reads CASSYPGTDTQYF. The CDR3 DNA sequence: TGTGCCAGCAGTTATCCCGGCACAGATACGCAGTATTTT. The chain recombines TRBV6-5 with TRBJ2-3; D is ambiguous. CDR1 and CDR2 from the germline V gene are MNHEY and SVGAGI. This CDR3 is 13 amino acids long. Trimming removed 3 bases at V and 1 base at J, with 5 bases between.